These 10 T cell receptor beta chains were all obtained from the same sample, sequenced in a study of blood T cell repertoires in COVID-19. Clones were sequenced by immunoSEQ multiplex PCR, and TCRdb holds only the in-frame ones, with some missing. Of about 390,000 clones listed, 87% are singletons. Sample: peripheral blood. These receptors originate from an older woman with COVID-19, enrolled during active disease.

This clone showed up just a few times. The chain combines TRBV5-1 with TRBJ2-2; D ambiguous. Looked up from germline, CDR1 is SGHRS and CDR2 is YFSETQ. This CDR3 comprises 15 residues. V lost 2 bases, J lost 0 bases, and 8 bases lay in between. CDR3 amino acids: CASSFVTSNTGELFF. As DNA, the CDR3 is TGCGCCAGCAGCTTCGTCACATCGAACACCGGGGAGCTGTTTTTT.

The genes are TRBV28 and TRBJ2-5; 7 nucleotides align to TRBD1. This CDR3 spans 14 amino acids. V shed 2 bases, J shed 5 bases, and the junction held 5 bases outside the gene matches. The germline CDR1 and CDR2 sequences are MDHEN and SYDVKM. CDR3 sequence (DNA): TGTGCCAGCAGTTTAAGACAGGGACGGGAGACCCAGTACTTC. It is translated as CASSLRQGRETQYF.

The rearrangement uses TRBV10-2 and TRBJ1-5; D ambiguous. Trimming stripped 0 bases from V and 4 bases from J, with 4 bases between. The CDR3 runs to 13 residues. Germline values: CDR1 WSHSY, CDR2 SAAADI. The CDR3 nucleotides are TGCGCCAGCAGTGAGTCTATAAATCAGCCCCAGCATTTT. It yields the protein CASSESINQPQHF.

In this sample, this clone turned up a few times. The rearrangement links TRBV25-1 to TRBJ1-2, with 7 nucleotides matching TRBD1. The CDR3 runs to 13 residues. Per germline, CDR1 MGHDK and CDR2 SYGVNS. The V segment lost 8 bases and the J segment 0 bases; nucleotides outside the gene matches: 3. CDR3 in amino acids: CASYRGANYGYTF. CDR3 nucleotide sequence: TGTGCCAGCTACAGGGGAGCTAACTATGGCTACACCTTC.

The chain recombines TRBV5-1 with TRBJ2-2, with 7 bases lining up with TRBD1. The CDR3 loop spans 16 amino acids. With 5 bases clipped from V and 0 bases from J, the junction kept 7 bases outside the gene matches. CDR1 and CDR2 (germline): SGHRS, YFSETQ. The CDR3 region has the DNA TGCGCCAGCAGATACTCCGGGACAGCGAACACCGGGGAGCTGTTTTTT. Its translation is CASRYSGTANTGELFF.

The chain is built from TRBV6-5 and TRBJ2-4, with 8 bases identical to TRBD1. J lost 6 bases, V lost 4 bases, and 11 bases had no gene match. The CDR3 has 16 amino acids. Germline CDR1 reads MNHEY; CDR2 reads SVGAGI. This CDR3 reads CASSSRRGQVGNIQYF. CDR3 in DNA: TGTGCCAGCAGTTCCCGGAGGGGACAGGTGGGAAACATTCAGTACTTC.

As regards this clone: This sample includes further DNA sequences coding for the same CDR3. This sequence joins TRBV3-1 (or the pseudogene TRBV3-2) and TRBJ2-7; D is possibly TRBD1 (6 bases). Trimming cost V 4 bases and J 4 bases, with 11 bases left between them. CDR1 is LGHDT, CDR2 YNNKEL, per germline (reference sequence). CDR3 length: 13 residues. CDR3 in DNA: TGTGCCAGCAGCCTAAGGGGGTCGTACGAGCAGTACTTC. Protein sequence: CASSLRGSYEQYF.

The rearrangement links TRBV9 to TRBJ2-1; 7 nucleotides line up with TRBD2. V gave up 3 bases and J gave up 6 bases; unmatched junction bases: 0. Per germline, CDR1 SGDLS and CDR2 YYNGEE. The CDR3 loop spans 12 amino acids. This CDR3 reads CASSAGGNEQFF. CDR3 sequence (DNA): TGTGCCAGCAGCGCGGGGGGCAATGAGCAGTTCTTC.

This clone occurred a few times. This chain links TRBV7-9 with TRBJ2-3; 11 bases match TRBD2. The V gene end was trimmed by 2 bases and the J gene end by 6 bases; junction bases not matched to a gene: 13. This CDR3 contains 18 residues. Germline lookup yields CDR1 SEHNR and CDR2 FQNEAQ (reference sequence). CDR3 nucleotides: TGTGCCAGCAGCTTACCAACCTCGGGACTAGCGGCCGGGGATACGCAGTATTTT. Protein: CASSLPTSGLAAGDTQYF.

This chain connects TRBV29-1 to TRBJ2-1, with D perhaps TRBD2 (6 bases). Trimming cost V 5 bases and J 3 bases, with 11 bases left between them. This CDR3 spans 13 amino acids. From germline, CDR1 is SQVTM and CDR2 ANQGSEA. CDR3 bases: TGCAGCGTTTTGCGGGGCCGCTACAATGAGCAGTTCTTC. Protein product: CSVLRGRYNEQFF.